These 19 T cell receptor beta chains were sequenced from one sample in a study of blood T cells in healthy people across ages. A second 7 to 11 cycle PCR used barcoded and J-beta primers. Each CDR3 protein gets one entry after TCRdb re-called the 5' RACE reads with MiXCR. This table holds roughly 1.5 million distinct CDR3 sequences, 35% to 45% found once. The sequenced material came from blood. These receptors all come from a woman younger than 30 in good health.

This clonotype was seen once. Just one base apart from a much larger clone, this may be a read error. J is TRBJ2-3 and V is TRBV4-3; TRBD2 matches 9 bases. Germline V gene data show CDR1 as LGHNA and CDR2 as YSLEER. CDR3 length equals 16 residues. CDR3 nucleotides: TGCGCCAGCAGCCCTCGCCTAGCGGGAAACACAGGTACGCAGTATTTT. Amino acid sequence: CASSPRLAGNTGTQYF.

The gene calls are TRBV9 and TRBJ1-2; D unresolved. Trimming removed 3 bases from V and 0 bases from J, with 12 bases in between. Germline assignment: CDR1 SGDLS and CDR2 YYNGEE. The CDR3 covers 15 residues. CDR3 nucleotides: TGTGCCAGCAGCGCTCGAGAGTTAGCTAACTATGGCTACACCTTC. This encodes CASSARELANYGYTF.

This clonotype was detected a few times. The rearrangement uses TRBV10-3 and TRBJ1-2, with 8 nucleotides matching TRBD1. The CDR3 has 15 amino acids. Germline CDR1 reads ENHRY; CDR2 reads SYGVKD. The ends lost 4 bases at V and 2 bases at J; junction bases unmatched: 6. CDR3 residues: CAISGVQGVNYGYTF. The DNA of the CDR3 is TGTGCCATCAGTGGCGTACAGGGGGTAAACTATGGCTACACCTTC.

This clonotype was counted between two and nine times. The chain has TRBV14 and TRBJ1-2, with TRBD1 as a possible D gene (5 bases). The CDR3 has 15 amino acids. Germline loops: CDR1 SGHDN, CDR2 FVKESK. Trimming removed 4 bases from V and 5 bases from J, with 17 bases in between. The CDR3 spells CASSPRQSRPYGYTF. The CDR3 bases are TGTGCCAGCAGCCCTCGACAGAGCCGCCCATATGGCTACACCTTC.

The rearrangement links TRBV29-1 to TRBJ1-5, with no clear D. CDR1 and CDR2 from the germline V gene are SQVTM and ANQGSEA. The CDR3 length is 12 residues. The V end was cut by 5 bases, the J end by 4 bases, with 9 bases between. The DNA for the CDR3 is TGCAGCGTTCTGATCCCGAATCAGCCCCAGCATTTT. This gives the protein CSVLIPNQPQHF. Together with reference TRBV29-1 and TRBJ1-5, the CDR3 gives the full variable domain: SAVISQKPSRDICQRGTSLTIQCQVDSQVTMMFWYRQQPGQSLTLIATANQGSEATYESGFVIDKFPISRPNLTFSTLTVSNMSPEDSSIYLCSVLIPNQPQHFGDGTRLSIL.

J is TRBJ1-4 and V is TRBV5-1, with a weak D call TRBD1 (5 bases). From germline, CDR1 is SGHRS and CDR2 YFSETQ. The length of the CDR3 is 15 residues. V lost 0 bases to trimming and J lost 10 bases, with 16 bases between them. CDR3 DNA: TGCGCCAGCAGCTTGGTCCCAGGGAATGAAGGAAAACTGTTTTTT. Its translation is CASSLVPGNEGKLFF.

The chain carries TRBV7-4 and TRBJ2-5, with a possible D match to TRBD2 (5 bases). Germline CDR1 SGHVT, CDR2 SQSDAQ. The V end lost 5 bases, the J end lost 5 bases, and 21 bases lay between the germline ends. The CDR3 runs 16 residues. CDR3 in amino acids: CASSLGFGGSVETQYF. Here the CDR3 DNA reads TGTGCCAGCAGCCTGGGTTTCGGTGGTAGCGTGGAGACCCAGTACTTC.

The genes are TRBV7-2 and TRBJ2-1, with TRBD2 matching 9 bases. CDR1 SGHTA and CDR2 FQGNSA come from the germline V gene. The length of the CDR3 is 16 residues. V lost 1 base and J lost 8; bases outside the gene matches: 9. CDR3: CASSLVAGAVNDEQFF. In DNA, the CDR3 is TGTGCCAGCAGCTTAGTAGCGGGAGCCGTTAACGATGAGCAGTTCTTC.

This rearrangement joins TRBV6-5 to TRBJ1-1; 8 bases match TRBD1. This CDR3 is built from 16 residues. Germline V gives CDR1 MNHEY, CDR2 SVGAGI. The V and J ends lost 2 bases and 3 bases, in that order; junction bases with no gene match: 8. The CDR3 bases are TGTGCCAGCAGTTACAGGGCAGGGGGCTTGGACACTGAAGCTTTCTTT. It yields the protein CASSYRAGGLDTEAFF.

The chain recombines TRBV7-3 with TRBJ2-3, with TRBD2 identical over 7 bases. Trimming removed 2 bases from V and 0 bases from J; junction bases left unmatched: 5. Germline V lookup: CDR1 SGHTA, CDR2 FQGTGA. This CDR3 region has 16 residues. The CDR3 spells CASSLGARGSTDTQYF. CDR3 DNA sequence: TGTGCCAGCAGCTTAGGCGCGCGGGGGAGCACAGATACGCAGTATTTT. Complete variable domain (other parts from reference TRBV7-3 and TRBJ2-3): GAGVSQTPSNKVTEKGKYVELRCDPISGHTALYWYRQSLGQGPEFLIYFQGTGAADDSGLPNDRFFAVRPEGSVSTLKIQRTERGDSAVYLCASSLGARGSTDTQYFGPGTRLTVL.

V gene TRBV10-3 combines with J gene TRBJ2-7; a weak D match, TRBD2 (5 bases). This CDR3 is 15 amino acids long. V lost 3 bases to trimming and J lost 0 bases, with 12 bases between them. From germline, CDR1 is ENHRY and CDR2 SYGVKD. CDR3 in DNA: TGTGCCATCAGTGACCCCGACACTAGCTCCTACGAGCAGTACTTC. Amino acids: CAISDPDTSSYEQYF.

This chain connects TRBV14 to TRBJ2-4, with a weak D call TRBD1 (6 bases). The DNA matches TRBJ2-5 better at its end, which makes the J call doubtful. The CDR3 runs 17 residues. From germline, CDR1 is SGHDN and CDR2 FVKESK. The CDR3 DNA reads TGTGCCAGCAGCCGGATACCGCTTAGGACAGATTTAGAGACCCAGTACTTC. Its protein is CASSRIPLRTDLETQYF.

The chain employs TRBV5-5 and TRBJ1-1; TRBD1 matches 7 bases. CDR3 length: 13 amino acids. V was pared by 4 bases and J by 7 bases, with 7 bases of the junction left unmatched. Looked up from germline, CDR1 is SGHKS and CDR2 is YYEKEE (reference sequence). The CDR3 protein is CASSRDRADEAFF. In DNA, the CDR3 is TGTGCCAGCAGCAGAGACAGGGCCGATGAAGCTTTCTTT.

V is TRBV7-2 and J is TRBJ2-7; D may match TRBD1 or TRBD2 (5 bases each). The DNA end lines up better with TRBJ2-4; the J call may be wrong. The germline CDR1 and CDR2 sequences are SGHTA and FQGNSA. There are 16 residues in the CDR3. The CDR3 reads CASSSEDGTRKNIQYF. The CDR3 DNA reads TGTGCCAGCAGCTCAGAGGACGGGACGCGGAAAAACATTCAGTACTTC.

This clonotype appeared a few times. The chain is built from TRBV7-9 and TRBJ2-7; D is possibly TRBD1 or TRBD2 (5 bases each). The CDR3 is 13 residues long. Trimming left V 2 bases short and J 6 bases short, with 11 bases between. The germline V gene encodes CDR1 SEHNR and CDR2 FQNEAQ (reference sequence). The DNA of the CDR3 is TGTGCCAGCAGCTTACCAGGGAGACCCGAGCAGTACTTC. This codes for CASSLPGRPEQYF.

This sequence joins TRBV4-1 and TRBJ2-5; no clear D. Germline CDR1 reads MGHRA; CDR2 reads YSYEKL. The CDR3 runs 16 residues. Deletions cut 5 bases from V and 5 bases from J, with 21 bases between. As DNA, the CDR3 is TGCGCCAGCAGCTCGGCACCTTCGAGTGCCTGGGAGACCCAGTACTTC. Encoded protein: CASSSAPSSAWETQYF.

V usage is TRBV15 and J usage is TRBJ1-5, with 9 bases fitting TRBD1. This CDR3 spans 17 amino acids. V lost 5 bases, J lost 0 bases, and 8 bases stayed unmatched. Germline V CDR1 and CDR2: LNHNV, YYDKDF (reference sequence). CDR3 sequence reads: CATSASGTGFSNQPQHF. The CDR3 DNA sequence: TGTGCCACCAGCGCATCCGGGACAGGGTTTAGCAATCAGCCCCAGCATTTT. Full variable domain (remainder filled in from reference TRBV15 and TRBJ1-5): DAMVIQNPRYQVTQFGKPVTLSCSQTLNHNVMYWYQQKSSQAPKLLFHYYDKDFNNEADTPDNFQSRRPNTSFCFLDIRSPGLGDTAMYLCATSASGTGFSNQPQHFGDGTRLSIL.

The chain recombines TRBV11-2 with TRBJ2-3, with D perhaps being TRBD1 or TRBD2 (5 bases each). Germline CDR1 and CDR2: SGHAT and FQNNGV. V lost 5 bases and J 0 bases, leaving 12 bases between the germline ends. This CDR3 comprises 15 residues. CDR3 loop: CASSPLGASTDTQYF. In DNA, the CDR3 is TGTGCCAGCAGCCCCCTCGGGGCTAGCACAGATACGCAGTATTTT.

In its sample, this clonotype was seen a few times. CDR3 DNA sequence: TGCAGCGTTGAGGGCGGGGATACCTACGAGCAGTACTTC. Encoded protein: CSVEGGDTYEQYF. This chain links TRBV29-1 with TRBJ2-7, with a tentative D call TRBD2 (6 bases). The CDR3 consists of 13 residues. Trimming pared 3 bases from V and 2 bases from J, leaving 11 bases between. Germline V CDR1 and CDR2: SQVTM, ANQGSEA.